This T cell receptor (beta chain) emerged from a study of T cell responses to AZD1222 COVID-19 vaccine. Study background: Pooled in the analysis were second doses at about 4 or about 12 weeks.

Libraries were prepared by immunoSEQ multiplex PCR; TCRdb keeps only in-frame clonotypes and omits some of them. The sample records some 82,000 clones, approximately 90% being singletons. General observations from the study: Clonal diversity was possibly underestimated; the donors were predominantly white British and more often female. The study identified only 6 or 7 AZD1222 recipients as seropositive at baseline.

The CDR3 spans 13 residues. Trimming took 1 base from V and 5 from J, leaving 6 bases between them. Germline V gives CDR1 SGHAT, CDR2 FQDESV (reference sequence). About this clone: Antigen: not known.

The sample in question was peripheral blood, obtained on day 0 of AZD1222 vaccination. The receptor comes from an adult in good health. The chain carries TRBV11-1 and TRBJ1-5; D not resolved. CDR3 in DNA: TGTGCCAGCAGCTTAGACAGCTATCAGCCCCAGCATTTT. It codes for CASSLDSYQPQHF.